Given below is one T cell receptor beta chain in context. Its matching antigen is unknown. All donors participated as healthy donors of bone marrow. These data are taken from a study of cytomegalovirus exposure and HLA in healthy donors. This PCR relied on a set of 60 Vbeta primers and 13 Jbeta primers. The protocol was immunoSEQ multiplex PCR, while the TCRdb copy is restricted to in-frame clones and leaves out a portion. This table holds 95,000 to 100,000 clones, roughly 79% found once. Study results and limitations: When a later analysis compared HLA-associated TCR beta chains with equally common others, the HLA-associated chains turned out to be more clonally expanded and to have lower generation probabilities. The study recorded around 160 TCR beta chains that were cytomegalovirus-associated.

V gave up 0 bases and J gave up 6 bases, with 6 bases separating them. The CDR3 has 12 amino acids. Looked up from germline, CDR1 is LGHNA and CDR2 is YNFKEQ. This TCR was recovered from a middle-aged woman in good health and CMV-seronegative. Material for sequencing was PBMCs. The rearrangement links TRBV4-2 to TRBJ2-7, with a possible D match to TRBD1 (6 bases). CDR3 loop: CASSQEGGEQYF. For the CDR3, the DNA is TGTGCCAGCAGCCAAGAAGGGGGCGAGCAGTACTTC.